Presented here are 9 T cell receptor beta chains from one specimen sequenced in a study of regulatory T cells in long-lasting Graves disease. Time point meaning: newly diagnosed GD, antithyroid drugs for less than 3 months. PBMCs provided the RNA from which the TCR library was made. The authors built TCR beta libraries using iRepertoire HTBI primers and Arm-PCR of CDR3 regions. TCRdb recomputed calls from the multiplex PCR reads with MiXCR, one row per CDR3 protein. The sample shows about 540,000 distinct CDR3 sequences, approximately 13% of them seen only once. Another study also made use of these data, one on T cells in Graves' hyperthyroidism and ophthalmopathy.

The specimen comprised peripheral blood mononuclear cells (PBMCs), sampled at new diagnosis, from a patient treated with antithyroid drugs. The receptors stem from a man aged 25-45 years with Graves disease.

This clonotype appeared a few times. V and J are TRBV5-1 and TRBJ2-3, with unresolved D. The CDR3 consists of 17 residues. Trimming left V 4 bases short and J 0 bases short, with 18 bases between. Germline values: CDR1 SGHRS, CDR2 YFSETQ. DNA of the CDR3: TGCGCCAGCAGCCTTTCGATTGCGGCTGCTAGCACAGATACGCAGTATTTT. It encodes CASSLSIAAASTDTQYF.

This clonotype was seen a handful of times. The chain employs TRBV20-1 and TRBJ2-3; 8 bases are shared with TRBD2. The CDR3 covers 17 residues. J gave up 2 bases and V 3 bases, and 13 bases lay outside the gene matches. CDR1 and CDR2 (germline): DFQATT, SNEGSKA (reference sequence). The CDR3 here is CSASRLAGSGDTDTQYF. The CDR3 DNA reads TGCAGTGCTAGCCGCCTAGCGGGCAGTGGGGACACAGATACGCAGTATTTT.

This CDR3 reads CASSTGPRRNQPQHF. The CDR3 DNA reads TGTGCCAGTAGTACTGGGCCCAGACGCAATCAGCCCCAGCATTTT. The chain has TRBV19 and TRBJ1-5, with D hard to call. V was clipped by 4 bases and J by 2 bases, with 12 bases between them. The CDR3 covers 15 residues. Germline CDR1 and CDR2: LNHDA and SQIVND (reference sequence).

This clonotype was recorded once. This chain links TRBV7-2 with TRBJ1-1; D gene ambiguous. In germline, CDR1 is SGHTA, CDR2 FQGNSA. This CDR3 contains 15 residues. The ends were cut back, 8 bases at V and 0 bases at J, with 16 bases in the middle. The CDR3 region is CASSPPVQLNTEAFF. The CDR3 DNA reads as TGTGCCAGCTCACCACCGGTCCAGTTGAACACTGAAGCTTTCTTT.

Turning to this clonotype: As the CDR3 is not closed by the conserved phenylalanine or tryptophan, this likely results from a read error. This chain connects TRBV4-2 to TRBJ1-2; D not resolved. The length of the CDR3 is 15 residues. Trimming removed 0 bases from V and 2 bases from J, with 10 bases in between. CDR1 is LGHNA, CDR2 YNFKEQ, per germline. The CDR3 DNA reads as TGTGCCAGCAGCCAAGAGCGGGGAACCAACTATGGCTACACCTCC. Its protein product is CASSQERGTNYGYTS.

This clonotype was detected only a few times. Since a much larger clone is just one base distant, this may be a read error. The rearrangement links TRBV19 to TRBJ1-1; D unclear. The CDR3 consists of 13 residues. Germline CDR1 is LNHDA and CDR2 is SQIVND (reference sequence). With 2 bases removed from V and 1 base from J, the gap between germline ends came to 5 bases. The CDR3: CASSIIRNTEAFF. The CDR3 DNA is TGTGCCAGTAGTATAATCAGGAACACTGAAGCTTTCTTT.

This clonotype was seen ten or more times. The J gene is TRBJ2-1, the V gene TRBV6-2 or TRBV6-3, with D perhaps TRBD1 (5 bases). The germline V gene has CDR1 MNHEY and CDR2 SVGEGT. The ends were cut back, 0 bases at V and 7 bases at J, with 10 bases in the middle. The CDR3 has 14 residues. The CDR3 DNA reads TGTGCCAGCAGTTACTCGGGGCCCCGTAATGAGCAGTTCTTC. It codes for CASSYSGPRNEQFF.

This chain connects TRBV4-2 to TRBJ2-2, with a weak D call TRBD2 (6 bases). Germline values: CDR1 LGHNA, CDR2 YNFKEQ. V lost 1 base to trimming and J lost 1 base, with 10 bases between them. The CDR3 sequence is 16 residues long. CDR3 DNA sequence: TGTGCCAGCAGCCAAGGACTGCGGGAGAACACCGGGGAGCTGTTTTTT. Its translation is CASSQGLRENTGELFF.

This clonotype has ten or more counts. CDR3 sequence: CASSPRATAEKLFF. In nucleotides, the CDR3 is TGTGCCAGCAGCCCCAGGGCGACGGCTGAAAAACTGTTTTTT. The chain employs TRBV3-1 and TRBJ1-4, with D possibly TRBD1 on 5 matching bases. CDR1 and CDR2 from the germline V gene are LGHDT and YNNKEL (reference sequence). The CDR3 totals 14 residues. The V gene lost 4 bases and the J gene lost 7 bases, with 13 bases spanning the gap.